These 6 T cell receptor beta chains were sequenced from one sample in a study of long-term antiretroviral therapy in people with HIV. They ran version v3.0 of the immunoSEQ assay at survey level. The assay was immunoSEQ multiplex PCR, and TCRdb's table has in-frame clones only and misses some. The data contain about 28,000 clones, 80% of them singletons. The sample here was unsorted PBMCs, taken 0.3 years after starting antiretroviral therapy. The source of these receptors is a man aged 35 to 55 with HIV.

V gene TRBV4-1 combines with J gene TRBJ2-6, with unresolved D. Looked up from germline, CDR1 is MGHRA and CDR2 is YSYEKL. CDR3 length: 15 amino acids. Trimming left V 1 base short and J 0 bases short, with 4 bases between. Written as DNA, the CDR3 is TGCGCCAGCAGCCAAGGGTTCTCTGGGGCCAACGTCCTGACTTTC. It is translated as CASSQGFSGANVLTF.

This chain uses TRBV29-1 with TRBJ1-2; D is uncertain. Trimming took off 5 bases at V and 0 bases at J, with 7 bases between the two ends. Germline V gives CDR1 SQVTM, CDR2 ANQGSEA. This CDR3 spans 12 amino acids. The CDR3 nucleotides read TGCAGCGTTCAGGCAGCTAACTATGGCTACACCTTC. This gives the protein CSVQAANYGYTF.

This chain joins TRBV6-6 and TRBJ1-3; D unresolved. Germline-derived CDR1 and CDR2 are MNHNY and SVGAGI (reference sequence). Trimming shortened V by 0 bases and J by 0 bases, and 9 bases separated the two germline ends. This CDR3 is built from 16 residues. The CDR3 DNA is TGTGCCAGCAGTTACTCGGAACCCGTCTCTGGAAACACCATATATTTT. It specifies CASSYSEPVSGNTIYF.

V and J are TRBV9 and TRBJ2-1, with D hard to call. The CDR3 is 12 residues long. From germline, CDR1 is SGDLS and CDR2 YYNGEE. The V end was cut by 1 base, the J end by 7 bases, with 6 bases between. CDR3 DNA sequence: TGTGCCAGCAGCGTAAATAGGAATGAGCAGTTCTTC. It encodes CASSVNRNEQFF.

This clone was detected a few times. The chain links TRBV7-2 to TRBJ1-2; possible D gene TRBD1, 5 bases. Trimming took 0 bases from V and 8 from J, leaving 10 bases between them. The germline V gene has CDR1 SGHTA and CDR2 FQGNSA. The CDR3 extends over 13 amino acids. Written as DNA, the CDR3 is TGTGCCAGCAGCTTAGCATGGGGGAGCGGCTACACCTTC. Its protein is CASSLAWGSGYTF.

The genes are TRBV28 and TRBJ2-6, with D uncertain. CDR3 size: 17 residues. Germline V CDR1 and CDR2: MDHEN, SYDVKM. V lost 4 bases, J lost 2 bases, and 15 bases lay in between. The CDR3 DNA reads as TGTGCCAGCAGTTCCCTCTTTAGATCACCTGGGGCCAACGTCCTGACTTTC. This gives the protein CASSSLFRSPGANVLTF.